The clone carrying this T cell receptor (beta chain) has only a few counts. The data are from a study of blood T cell repertoires in COVID-19. Study-level background: COVID-19 samples collected from the United States, Italy and Spain covered acute and convalescent phases.

Trimming took 4 bases from V and 2 from J, leaving 6 bases between them. Germline V CDR1 and CDR2: MGHRA, YSYEKL. There are 12 residues in the CDR3. Authors' data handling: Estimates of nucleated cell counts were drawn from the amplification of reference gene primers. Sequencing used immunoSEQ multiplex PCR; TCRdb keeps in-frame clones, though not all of them. The DNA was the basis for D and trimming; V, J and clone size are from that table. The table shows approximately 150,000 clones, with around four fifths occurring only once. Sequencing input: peripheral blood. This chain uses TRBV4-1 with TRBJ2-7; D is possibly TRBD2 (5 bases). This sequence was found in an elderly woman with COVID-19, enrolled during active disease. The CDR3 is CASSPGAYEQYF. The CDR3 DNA reads as TGCGCCAGCAGCCCCGGGGCCTACGAGCAGTACTTC.